This T cell receptor (beta chain) was identified during a study of identical twins. MiXCR was run by TCRdb on the 5' RACE reads, yielding one entry per CDR3 protein. The sample records about 530,000 distinct CDR3 sequences, 20% to 25% being singletons. This CDR3 is built from 14 residues. Looked up from germline, CDR1 is SNHLY and CDR2 is FYNNEI. V lost 4 bases and J lost 0, with 9 bases in between. This clonotype has only a few counts. These records were also assigned to another study, of yellow fever vaccine responses in identical twins.

The receptor was derived from a woman between 18 and 29 years old in good health. The material sequenced was CD4+ T cells sorted from blood. This rearrangement joins TRBV2 to TRBJ1-1; unclear D gene. CDR3 sequence: CASSGPGLNTEAFF. CDR3 coding DNA: TGTGCCAGCAGTGGTCCGGGGTTGAACACTGAAGCTTTCTTT. Complete variable domain (other parts from reference TRBV2 and TRBJ1-1): EPEVTQTPSHQVTQMGQEVILRCVPISNHLYFYWYRQILGQKVEFLVSFYNNEISEKSEIFDDQFSVERPDGSNFTLKIRSTKLEDSAMYFCASSGPGLNTEAFFGQGTRLTVV.